The 15 T cell receptor beta chains below were found in one sample sequenced in a study of tumor and adjacent non-tumor tissue in lung cancer. A modified ARM-PCR protocol with three rounds of nested PCR amplified TCRbeta. Using its own MiXCR run on the multiplex PCR reads, TCRdb lists one record per CDR3 protein. The sample has 200,000 to 250,000 distinct CDR3 sequences, about 71% seen once. The template was RNA from unsorted bulk tissue. The sample taken for sequencing was lung tumor tissue. The receptors shown here come from a man aged 55 to 69 with non-small cell lung cancer.

The V gene is TRBV20-1, the J gene TRBJ2-7; 8 bases are a match to TRBD1. Germline-derived CDR1 and CDR2 are DFQATT and SNEGSKA (reference sequence). The CDR3 has 13 residues. The CDR3 coding sequence is TGCAGCGCCCCCGGGACAGGCCAATACGAGCAGTACTTC. It specifies CSAPGTGQYEQYF.

At least ten counts were recorded for this clonotype. The chain is built from TRBV6-5 and TRBJ1-1, with D possibly TRBD1 on 5 matching bases. V was trimmed by 5 bases and J by 1 base, leaving 5 bases between them. Germline assignment: CDR1 MNHEY and CDR2 SVGAGI. The CDR3 consists of 12 residues. CDR3 DNA sequence: TGTGCCAGCAGTACAGGGAACACTGAAGCTTTCTTT. As protein: CASSTGNTEAFF.

This clonotype came up once. The final CDR3 position lacks the conserved phenylalanine or tryptophan, pointing to a likely read error. In nucleotides, the CDR3 is TGTGCAAGCAGCTTAGATCGAGACAGGGCTTTCTTA. It yields the protein CASSLDRDRAFL. The V call is TRBV11-2, the J call TRBJ1-1; D possibly corresponds to TRBD1 (6 bases). The V gene's germline CDR1 is SGHAT and CDR2 FQNNGV. CDR3 length equals 12 residues.

Details on this clonotype: Relative to the germline gene, one junction end is altered; a read error may explain this. The rearrangement joins TRBV5-6 to TRBJ1-2, with TRBD1 matching 8 bases. This CDR3 comprises 17 residues. CDR1 and CDR2 from the germline V gene are SGHDT and YYEEEE. This CDR3 is CDSSFLDRDGPNYGYTF. CDR3 sequence (DNA): TGTGACAGCAGCTTCCTGGACAGGGATGGCCCAAACTATGGCTACACCTTC.

As to this clonotype: A much larger clone lies a single base off, so this may be a read error. The V call is TRBV11-2, the J call TRBJ2-1, with 7 nucleotides matching TRBD1. This CDR3 comprises 19 residues. Germline V lookup: CDR1 SGHAT, CDR2 FQNNGV. CDR3 DNA sequence: TGTACCAGCAGCTTAGATCAACATACAGGGGCCGGTTGCTACAATGAGCAGTTCTTC. As protein: CTSSLDQHTGAGCYNEQFF. The variable domain in full, with the rest retrieved from reference TRBV11-2 and TRBJ2-1, is EAGVAQSPRYKIIEKRQSVAFWCNPISGHATLYWYQQILGQGPKLLIQFQNNGVVDDSQLPKDRFSAERLKGVDSTLKIQPAKLEDSAVYLCTSSLDQHTGAGCYNEQFFGPGTRLTVL.

This clonotype has a handful of counts. This chain uses TRBV20-1 with TRBJ2-4; 16 bases agree with TRBD2. Germline V lookup: CDR1 DFQATT, CDR2 SNEGSKA (reference sequence). The V gene end was trimmed by 6 bases and the J gene end by 2 bases; junction bases not matched to a gene: 13. The CDR3 contains 19 residues. This chain's CDR3 is CSAATGLAGGPRPKNIQYF. CDR3 coding DNA: TGCAGTGCGGCTACGGGACTAGCGGGGGGGCCGCGACCCAAAAACATTCAGTACTTC.

As concerns this clonotype: Since a much larger clone is just one base distant, this may be a read error. The V call is TRBV11-3, the J call TRBJ2-2; no firm D call. Germline lookup yields CDR1 SGHNT and CDR2 YENEEA. The CDR3 sequence is 14 residues long. The CDR3 region has the DNA TGTGTCAGCAGCTCGGGTCGAGCCACCGGGGAGCTGTTTTTT. This encodes CVSSSGRATGELFF.

As regards this clonotype: A much larger clone lies a single base off, so this may be a read error. The chain carries TRBV6-1 and TRBJ1-5, with D possibly TRBD1 on 6 matching bases. The length of the CDR3 is 11 residues. CDR1 and CDR2 (germline): MNHNS, SASEGT. DNA of the CDR3: TGTGCCAGCAGTGACTGGGGGCCCCGGCATTTT. The encoded protein is CASSDWGPRHF.

As concerns this clonotype: Lacking the conserved final phenylalanine or tryptophan, this CDR3 likely reflects a read error. CDR3 in DNA: TGCAGCGTCAAGACCTACGGGGGGGGTGATCAGCCCCAGCATTAT. Encoded protein: CSVKTYGGGDQPQHY. The rearrangement uses TRBV29-1 and TRBJ1-5; D may be TRBD1 (5 bases). The CDR3 length is 15 residues. V shed 6 bases and J shed 5 bases, with 20 bases lying between them. Germline V gives CDR1 SQVTM, CDR2 ANQGSEA.

Comment on this clonotype: A much larger clone differs by one base, so this may be a read error. The chain joins TRBV20-1 to TRBJ1-2; a possible D gene is TRBD1 (6 bases). The germline gives CDR1 DFQATT, CDR2 SNEGSKA (reference sequence). The CDR3 covers 13 residues. The V gene lost 0 bases and the J gene lost 4 bases, with 9 bases spanning the gap. Here the CDR3 reads CSARDTGAYGYTF. DNA for the CDR3: TGCAGTGCTAGAGATACGGGGGCCTATGGCTACACCTTC.

As to this clonotype: This may arise from a read error, as a much more abundant clone is one base away. The genes are TRBV20-1 and TRBJ1-4, with 9 bases matching TRBD1. CDR3 length: 14 amino acids. Per the germline V gene, CDR1 is DFQATT and CDR2 is SNEGSKA (reference sequence). The DNA of the CDR3 is TGCAGTGCCTGGGACAGGGATATAAGTGAAGAACTGTTTTTT. It codes for CSAWDRDISEELFF.

This chain uses TRBV5-1 with TRBJ2-1; the match to TRBD2 covers 11 bases. The germline CDR1 and CDR2 sequences are SGHRS and YFSETQ. The CDR3 is 17 residues long. With V trimmed by 0 bases and J by 4 bases, 6 bases remained unmatched. DNA of the CDR3: TGCGCCAGCAGCTTGGGCCCCCTAGCGGGGGGATACAATGAGCAGTTCTTC. Encoded protein: CASSLGPLAGGYNEQFF.

The V and J genes are TRBV21-1 and TRBJ1-2. TRBV21-1 is deemed a pseudogene. This CDR3 region has 13 residues. The CDR3 spells CASSKGIASGYTF. In DNA, the CDR3 is TGTGCCAGCAGCAAGGGGATAGCGAGTGGCTACACCTTC.

As to this clonotype: Sequence at one end of the junction differs from germline and may be a read error. The chain has TRBV11-2 and TRBJ2-5; D uncertain. The CDR3 loop spans 14 amino acids. CDR1 is SGHAT, CDR2 FQNNGV, per germline. This CDR3 is CVSSPATDQETQYF. The CDR3 DNA is TGTGTCAGCAGCCCCGCGACTGACCAAGAGACCCAGTATTTC.

The chain recombines TRBV18 with TRBJ1-1; possible D gene TRBD1, 5 bases. This CDR3 region has 15 residues. V gave up 5 bases and J gave up 4 bases, with 17 bases separating them. CDR1 and CDR2 (germline): KGHSH, LQKENI. CDR3 in amino acids: CASSSSAQGGTEAFF. The CDR3 DNA is TGTGCCAGCTCATCCTCAGCTCAGGGTGGCACTGAAGCTTTCTTT.